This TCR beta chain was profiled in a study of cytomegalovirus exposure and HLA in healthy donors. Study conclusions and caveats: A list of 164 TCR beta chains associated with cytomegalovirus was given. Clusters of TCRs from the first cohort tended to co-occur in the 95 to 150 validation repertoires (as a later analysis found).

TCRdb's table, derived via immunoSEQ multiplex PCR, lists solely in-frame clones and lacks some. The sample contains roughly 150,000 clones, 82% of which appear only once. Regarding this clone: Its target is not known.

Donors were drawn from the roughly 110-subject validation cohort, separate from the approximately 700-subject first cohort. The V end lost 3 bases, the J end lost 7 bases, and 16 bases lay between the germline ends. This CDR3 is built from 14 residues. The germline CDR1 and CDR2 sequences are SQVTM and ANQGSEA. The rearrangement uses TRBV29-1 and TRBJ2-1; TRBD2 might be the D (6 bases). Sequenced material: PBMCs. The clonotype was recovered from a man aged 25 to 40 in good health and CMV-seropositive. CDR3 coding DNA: TGCAGCGTTGACCCCCCGGGACTTCGAAATGAGCAGTTCTTC. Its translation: CSVDPPGLRNEQFF.